This T cell receptor (beta chain) appears in the sequencing data of a study of T cell responses to AZD1222 COVID-19 vaccine. V lost 3 bases, J lost 3 bases, and 9 bases lay in between. The CDR3 loop spans 13 amino acids. Germline CDR1 SGHRS, CDR2 YFSETQ. The method was immunoSEQ multiplex PCR; TCRdb's version includes in-frame clones alone and lacks a portion of them. The table includes fewer than 90,000 clones, around nine tenths detected once. The material sequenced was peripheral blood, taken on day 0 of AZD1222 vaccination. The receptor was derived from an adult in good health. The chain carries TRBV5-1 and TRBJ1-2; D is perhaps TRBD1 (5 bases). The CDR3 bases are TGCGCCAGCAGCTCCGGGACGGACTATGGCTACACCTTC. It is translated as CASSSGTDYGYTF.